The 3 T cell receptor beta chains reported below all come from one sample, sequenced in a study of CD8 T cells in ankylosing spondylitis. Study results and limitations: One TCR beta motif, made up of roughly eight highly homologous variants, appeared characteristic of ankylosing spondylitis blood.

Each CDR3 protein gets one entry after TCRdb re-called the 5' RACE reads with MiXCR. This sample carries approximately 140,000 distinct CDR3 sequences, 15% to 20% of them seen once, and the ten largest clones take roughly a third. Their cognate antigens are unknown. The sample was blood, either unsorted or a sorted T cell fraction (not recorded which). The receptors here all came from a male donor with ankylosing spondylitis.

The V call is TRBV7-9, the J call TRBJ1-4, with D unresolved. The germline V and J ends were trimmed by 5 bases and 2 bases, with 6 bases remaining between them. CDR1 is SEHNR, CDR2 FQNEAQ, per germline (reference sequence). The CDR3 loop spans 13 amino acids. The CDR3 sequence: CASSLRTNEKLFF. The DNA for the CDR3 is TGTGCCAGCAGCCTCCGGACTAATGAAAAACTGTTTTTT.

The CDR3 spells CASSFSRFGEQYF. The CDR3 DNA is TGTGCCAGCAGTTTCAGCAGGTTTGGCGAGCAGTACTTC. The chain links TRBV27 to TRBJ2-7; no clear D gene. This CDR3 has 13 amino acids. Trimming left V 3 bases short and J 6 bases short, with 12 bases between. From germline, CDR1 is MNHEY and CDR2 SMNVEV (reference sequence).

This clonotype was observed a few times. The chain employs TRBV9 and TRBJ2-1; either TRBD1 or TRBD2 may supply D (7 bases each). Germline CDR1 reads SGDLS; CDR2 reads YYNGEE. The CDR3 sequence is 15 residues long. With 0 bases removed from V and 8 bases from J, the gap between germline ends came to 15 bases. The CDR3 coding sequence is TGTGCCAGCAGCGTAGGAAGCAGGGGGGGCCATGAGCAGTTCTTC. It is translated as CASSVGSRGGHEQFF.